A selection of T cell receptor beta chains follows, all from one sample in a study of blood T cell repertoires in COVID-19. Clones were sequenced by immunoSEQ multiplex PCR, and TCRdb holds only the in-frame ones, with some missing. The sample lists roughly 360,000 clones; around 83% were seen once. The sequencing input was PBMCs or T cells enriched from blood (not recorded which). Receptors were obtained from a woman aged 50 to 60 who had recovered from COVID-19. The CDR3 runs from the conserved cysteine through the conserved F or W. A D gene is named only where the DNA matches it firmly. Rows give clone size only sometimes, using once, few, many, or a class for an expanded clone.

abundance	d_gene	v_gene	j_gene	CDR3aa	CDR3nt
NA	TRBD1	TRBV14	TRBJ2-1	CASSQGWGQGVFNEQFF	TGTGCCAGCAGCCAAGGTTGGGGGCAGGGGGTCTTCAATGAGCAGTTCTTC
NA	TRBD1	TRBV10-1	TRBJ2-5	CASSESERDRVQETQYF	TGCGCCAGCAGTGAGTCCGAGAGGGACAGGGTACAAGAGACCCAGTACTTC
NA	NA	TRBV21-1	TRBJ1-5	CASSKKRGGTDNSNQPQHF	TGTGCCAGCAGCAAAAAAAGAGGGGGGACAGATAATAGCAATCAGCCCCAGCATTTT
NA	TRBD1	TRBV12-3/TRBV12-4	TRBJ1-2	CASSGMTGGGYTF	TGTGCCAGCAGTGGGATGACAGGGGGTGGCTACACCTTC
NA	NA	TRBV5-1	TRBJ2-2	CASSLATSSTGELFF	TGCGCCAGCAGCTTGGCCACATCCAGCACCGGGGAGCTGTTTTTT
NA	NA	TRBV9	TRBJ1-2	CASSVVIGGSNYGYTF	TGTGCCAGCAGCGTAGTCATTGGGGGGAGTAACTATGGCTACACCTTC
NA	TRBD1	TRBV10-3	TRBJ1-2	CAISESRDSSYGYTF	TGTGCCATCAGTGAGTCGAGGGACAGCTCGTATGGCTACACCTTC
once	NA	TRBV14	TRBJ1-1	CASSHRQPGAEAFF	TGTGCCAGCAGCCATCGACAGCCGGGGGCTGAAGCTTTCTTT
NA	NA	TRBV12-3/TRBV12-4	TRBJ1-1	CASRGRQPEAFF	TGTGCCAGCAGAGGACGACAGCCTGAAGCTTTCTTT
NA	TRBD1	TRBV9	TRBJ2-5	CASSVEGQGILETQYF	TGTGCCAGCAGCGTAGAGGGACAGGGGATTCTGGAGACCCAGTACTTC
NA	TRBD1	TRBV11-2	TRBJ1-6	CASSTGTGNSPLHF	TGTGCCAGCAGCACCGGGACAGGGAATTCACCCCTCCACTTT
NA	TRBD2	TRBV6-2/TRBV6-3	TRBJ2-1	CASSKLAGGNNEQFF	TGTGCCAGCAGTAAACTAGCGGGAGGGAACAATGAGCAGTTCTTC
NA	NA	TRBV6-2/TRBV6-3	TRBJ2-5	CASSSGGETQYF	TGTGCCAGCAGTTCCGGGGGAGAGACCCAGTACTTC
NA	TRBD2	TRBV7-8	TRBJ2-7	CASSRAGVYEQYF	TGTGCCAGCAGCCGAGCGGGAGTCTACGAGCAGTACTTC
few	NA	TRBV27	TRBJ1-3	CASTSPGNTIYF	TGTGCCAGCACCTCTCCTGGAAACACCATATATTTT
few	NA	TRBV27	TRBJ2-7	CASSAGTVGEQYF	TGTGCCAGCAGTGCAGGGACTGTTGGCGAGCAGTACTTC
NA	NA	TRBV3-1/TRBV3-2	TRBJ2-7	CASSQGLLAGTYEQYF	TGTGCCAGCAGCCAAGGCCTTCTAGCAGGTACCTACGAGCAGTACTTC
NA	TRBD1	TRBV15	TRBJ1-5	CATSSRLTGEPQPQHF	TGTGCCACCAGCAGTCGCCTGACAGGGGAACCTCAGCCCCAGCATTTT
NA	TRBD1	TRBV13	TRBJ1-2	CASSLGTGGGYGYTF	TGTGCCAGCAGCCTGGGGACAGGGGGGGGTTATGGCTACACCTTC
NA	NA	TRBV19	TRBJ2-1	CASSIDRANYNEQFF	TGTGCCAGTAGTATAGACAGGGCTAACTACAATGAGCAGTTCTTC
NA	TRBD2	TRBV6-2/TRBV6-3	TRBJ2-5	CASSGGTSGGRTQYF	TGTGCCAGCAGTGGAGGGACTAGCGGGGGGAGGACCCAGTACTTC
NA	NA	TRBV5-1	TRBJ1-1	CASSPALQTGEAFF	TGCGCCAGCAGCCCCGCACTTCAGACAGGCGAAGCTTTCTTT
NA	NA	TRBV5-4	TRBJ1-1	CASSLGGGMTEAFF	TGTGCCAGCAGCTTGGGGGGAGGAATGACTGAAGCTTTCTTT
NA	NA	TRBV10-3	TRBJ1-2	CAISDTTSSYGYTF	TGTGCCATCAGTGATACGACTTCCTCTTATGGCTACACCTTC
NA	TRBD1	TRBV10-3	TRBJ1-1	CAATEDRGRLSTEAFF	TGTGCCGCTACAGAGGACAGGGGGCGACTCTCCACTGAAGCTTTCTTT
NA	TRBD1	TRBV29-1	TRBJ1-2	CSVEAGSNHRDRVAYTF	TGCAGCGTTGAAGCCGGCTCTAACCACCGGGACAGGGTTGCCTACACCTTC
few	NA	TRBV19	TRBJ1-1	CASSPHSAANTEAFF	TGTGCCAGTAGTCCACATTCGGCGGCGAACACTGAAGCTTTCTTT
NA	NA	TRBV18	TRBJ1-1	CASSPVTGMGEAFF	TGTGCCAGCTCACCAGTAACAGGAATGGGTGAAGCTTTCTTT
NA	NA	TRBV6-2/TRBV6-3	TRBJ2-1	CASSYTAPGVGQFF	TGTGCCAGCAGTTACACGGCTCCCGGGGTTGGGCAGTTCTTC
NA	TRBD1	TRBV7-8	TRBJ1-1	CASTLFSPTGQGANTEAFF	TGTGCCAGCACCCTTTTTTCACCAACAGGACAGGGGGCTAACACTGAAGCTTTCTTT
NA	TRBD1	TRBV7-9	TRBJ1-1	CASSGWDSMNTEAFF	TGTGCCAGCAGCGGCTGGGACAGCATGAACACTGAAGCTTTCTTT
NA	TRBD1	TRBV7-2	TRBJ2-3	CASSSQGAGDTQYF	TGTGCCAGCAGCTCCCAGGGGGCAGGGGATACGCAGTATTTT
NA	NA	TRBV10-2	TRBJ2-2	CASRQPPNTGELFF	TGCGCCAGCCGACAGCCACCGAACACCGGGGAGCTGTTTTTT
NA	NA	TRBV27	TRBJ1-2	CASSLIPVANYGYTF	TGTGCCAGCAGTTTGATCCCAGTCGCTAACTATGGCTACACCTTC
NA	NA	TRBV9	TRBJ2-3	CASSVAVVSTDTQYF	TGTGCCAGCAGCGTAGCGGTTGTGAGCACAGATACGCAGTATTTT
NA	TRBD1	TRBV5-6	TRBJ2-7	CASSRLSQTGPTAQYF	TGTGCCAGCAGCCGTTTATCCCAGACAGGGCCTACGGCGCAGTACTTC
few	TRBD2	TRBV9	TRBJ2-1	CASSITASGRTNEQFF	TGTGCCAGCAGCATTACAGCTAGCGGGAGAACCAATGAGCAGTTCTTC
NA	TRBD2	TRBV19	TRBJ2-3	CASRTSGAPTDTQYF	TGTGCCAGTAGGACTAGCGGGGCTCCCACAGATACGCAGTATTTT
once	NA	TRBV24-1	TRBJ2-1	CATSGDNSGSSYNEQFF	TGTGCCACCAGTGGGGACAACAGTGGGAGCTCCTACAATGAGCAGTTCTTC
NA	NA	TRBV2	TRBJ1-1	CASGLGQFRTEAFF	TGTGCCAGCGGCCTAGGACAATTTCGCACTGAAGCTTTCTTT
NA	NA	TRBV7-2	TRBJ1-1	CASSLWQGGTEAFF	TGTGCCAGCAGCTTATGGCAGGGTGGAACTGAAGCTTTCTTT
NA	NA	TRBV27	TRBJ2-3	CASSSRGDTQYF	TGTGCCAGCAGTTCCCGGGGAGATACGCAGTATTTT
NA	NA	TRBV7-2	TRBJ2-7	CASSASVDEQYF	TGTGCCAGCAGCGCCAGCGTGGACGAGCAGTACTTC
NA	TRBD1	TRBV6-6	TRBJ1-5	CASSRQGRSPQHF	TGTGCCAGTTCCCGACAGGGAAGGAGCCCCCAGCATTTT
NA	TRBD2	TRBV2	TRBJ2-3	CASSEGLASTDTQYF	TGTGCCAGCAGTGAGGGACTAGCCTCCACAGATACGCAGTATTTT
NA	NA	TRBV9	TRBJ1-3	CASSVGVLSGNTIYF	TGTGCCAGCAGCGTAGGCGTACTCTCTGGAAACACCATATATTTT
NA	NA	TRBV30	TRBJ1-2	CAWSYTLTAGGYTF	TGTGCCTGGAGTTACACTTTGACAGCGGGTGGCTACACCTTC
NA	TRBD1	TRBV5-1	TRBJ1-4	CASSFGQGSEKLFF	TGCGCCAGCAGCTTCGGACAGGGTTCCGAAAAACTGTTTTTT
NA	NA	TRBV29-1	TRBJ2-7	CSVEERGYEQYF	TGCAGCGTTGAAGAACGGGGCTACGAGCAGTACTTC
NA	NA	TRBV6-5	TRBJ1-2	CASSAGPDRRYTF	TGTGCCAGCAGCGCCGGACCAGACAGACGCTACACCTTC
few	NA	TRBV25-1	TRBJ1-1	CASSRDLNTEAFF	TGTGCCAGCAGTCGGGACTTGAACACTGAAGCTTTCTTT
NA	TRBD1	TRBV2	TRBJ2-2	CASRGQTNTGELFF	TGTGCCAGCAGGGGACAGACCAACACCGGGGAGCTGTTTTTT
NA	NA	TRBV30	TRBJ1-2	CAWRSGVTNYGYTF	TGTGCCTGGAGGTCAGGGGTGACTAACTATGGCTACACCTTC
NA	NA	TRBV29-1	TRBJ1-3	CSGLIGTSSGNTIYF	TGCAGCGGATTAATCGGGACAAGCTCTGGAAACACCATATATTTT
NA	NA	TRBV6-5	TRBJ1-5	CASRDSFNQPQHF	TGTGCCAGCAGAGACAGCTTCAATCAGCCCCAGCATTTT